The entry that follows covers one T cell receptor (beta chain) sequence. The sample belongs to a study of blood T cell repertoires in COVID-19. Study information: Both acute and convalescent COVID-19 samples were obtained from the United States, Italy and Spain.

The CDR3 is 15 residues long. V shed 0 bases and J shed 2 bases, with 7 bases lying between them. Germline CDR1 and CDR2: SGHNT and YENEEA. The repertoire was sequenced with immunoSEQ multiplex PCR; TCRdb's copy has only in-frame clones and lacks some. This table has tens of thousands of clones, about 80% appearing once. Sequenced input: peripheral blood. The receptor's source is an elderly man with active or convalescent COVID-19. The chain uses TRBV11-3 and TRBJ2-2; weak D call: TRBD2 (6 bases). The CDR3 region is CASSLEGTNTGELFF. CDR3 bases: TGTGCCAGCAGCTTAGAAGGGACTAACACCGGGGAGCTGTTTTTT.